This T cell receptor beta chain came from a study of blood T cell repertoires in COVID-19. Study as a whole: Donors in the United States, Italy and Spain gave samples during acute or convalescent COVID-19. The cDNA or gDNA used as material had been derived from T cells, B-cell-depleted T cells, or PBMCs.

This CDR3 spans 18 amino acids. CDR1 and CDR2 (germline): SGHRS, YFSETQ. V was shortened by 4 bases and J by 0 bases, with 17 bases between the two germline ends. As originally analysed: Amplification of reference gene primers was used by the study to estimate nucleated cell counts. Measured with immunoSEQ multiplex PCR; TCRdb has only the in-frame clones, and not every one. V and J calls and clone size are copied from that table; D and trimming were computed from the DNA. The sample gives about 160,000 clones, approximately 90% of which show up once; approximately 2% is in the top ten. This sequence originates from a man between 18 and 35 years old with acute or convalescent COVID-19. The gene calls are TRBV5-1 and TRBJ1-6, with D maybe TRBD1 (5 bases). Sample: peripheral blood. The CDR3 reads CASSQRDLGSSYNSPLHF. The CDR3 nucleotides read TGCGCCAGCAGCCAGCGGGACCTAGGGAGCTCCTATAATTCACCCCTCCACTTT.